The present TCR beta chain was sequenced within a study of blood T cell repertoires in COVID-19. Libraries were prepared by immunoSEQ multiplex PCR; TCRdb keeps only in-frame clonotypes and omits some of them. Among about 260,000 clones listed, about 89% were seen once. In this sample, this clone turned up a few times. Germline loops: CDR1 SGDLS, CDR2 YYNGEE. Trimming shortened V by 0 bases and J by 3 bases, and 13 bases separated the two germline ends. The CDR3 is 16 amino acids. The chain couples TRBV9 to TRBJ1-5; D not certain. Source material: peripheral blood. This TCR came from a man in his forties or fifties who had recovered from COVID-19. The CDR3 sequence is CASSVGTSGSNQPQHF. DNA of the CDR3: TGTGCCAGCAGCGTAGGGACTTCTGGGTCCAATCAGCCCCAGCATTTT.